The 23 T cell receptor beta chains below all came from one sample that was sequenced in a study of blood T cell repertoires in COVID-19. Sequencing used immunoSEQ multiplex PCR; TCRdb keeps in-frame clones, though not all of them. The sample records just under 20,000 clones, about 88% being singletons. Sequences were obtained from peripheral blood. The receptors were gathered from a human donor with active COVID-19. The donor label of this sample is uncertain.

This chain links TRBV5-4 with TRBJ1-2; maybe TRBD1 (5 bases). The CDR3 totals 13 residues. Germline-derived CDR1 and CDR2 are SGHNT and YYREEE (reference sequence). Trimming removed 0 bases from V and 6 bases from J, with 9 bases in between. CDR3 nucleotides: TGTGCCAGCAGCTTGGGTCAGGGCCATGGCTACACCTTC. It codes for CASSLGQGHGYTF.

The chain has TRBV18 and TRBJ2-5; D might be TRBD2 (5 bases). This CDR3 spans 17 amino acids. CDR1 is KGHSH and CDR2 is LQKENI in the germline V gene. V was shortened by 0 bases and J by 5 bases, with 19 bases between the two germline ends. The CDR3 spells CASSPPSTSVTGETQYF. CDR3 nucleotides: TGTGCCAGCTCACCACCCTCTACCAGTGTAACGGGGGAGACCCAGTACTTC.

The V and J genes are TRBV6-2 or TRBV6-3 and TRBJ2-7; TRBD2 matches 9 bases. The CDR3 loop spans 13 amino acids. The V segment lost 2 bases and the J segment 4 bases; nucleotides outside the gene matches: 0. In germline, CDR1 is MNHEY, CDR2 SVGEGT. The CDR3 DNA reads TGTGCCAGCAGTTACGCGGGAGGGTACGAGCAGTACTTC. This sequence encodes CASSYAGGYEQYF.

This clone was picked up one time. V gene TRBV20-1 combines with J gene TRBJ1-1; 8 nucleotides align to TRBD1. V lost 3 bases to trimming and J lost 10 bases; unmatched junction nucleotides: 7. This CDR3 comprises 12 residues. Germline V gives CDR1 DFQATT, CDR2 SNEGSKA (reference sequence). In nucleotides, the CDR3 is TGCAGTGCTAGTCCCCAGGGGGCGGTAGCTTTCTTT. Protein sequence: CSASPQGAVAFF.

The chain couples TRBV6-5 to TRBJ1-1, with a tentative D call TRBD1 (5 bases). This CDR3 spans 14 amino acids. Germline V gene sequence: CDR1 MNHEY, CDR2 SVGAGI. V was pared by 2 bases and J by 3 bases, with 10 bases between. The CDR3 sequence: CASSYRGGHTEAFF. In DNA form, the CDR3 reads TGTGCCAGCAGTTACAGGGGAGGTCACACTGAAGCTTTCTTT.

The V and J genes are TRBV5-1 and TRBJ2-3; maybe TRBD1 (6 bases). The V end lost 0 bases, the J end lost 5 bases, and 13 bases lay between the germline ends. There are 15 residues in the CDR3. CDR1 is SGHRS, CDR2 YFSETQ, per germline. CDR3 coding DNA: TGCGCCAGCAGCTTGGACGGGACATTGATAGATACGCAGTATTTT. Protein sequence: CASSLDGTLIDTQYF.

The chain joins TRBV2 to TRBJ1-3; D ambiguous. Germline loops: CDR1 SNHLY, CDR2 FYNNEI. The V end lost 10 bases, the J end lost 2 bases, and 15 bases lay between the germline ends. The CDR3 totals 14 residues. In DNA form, the CDR3 reads TGTGCCAACCGTGCCGACACCGCTGGAAACACCATATATTTT. Protein product: CANRADTAGNTIYF.

The genes are TRBV6-5 and TRBJ2-6; D is possibly TRBD1 (6 bases). The germline V gene has CDR1 MNHEY and CDR2 SVGAGI. This CDR3 spans 15 amino acids. V lost 6 bases, J lost 4 bases, and 13 bases lay in between. CDR3: CASRRLGAGANVLTF. The CDR3 DNA sequence: TGTGCCAGCAGACGACTGGGGGCCGGGGCCAACGTCCTGACTTTC.

As concerns this clone: Germline and junction disagree at one end, which may indicate a read error. V and J are TRBV6-1 and TRBJ2-3, with 8 bases that match TRBD2. The CDR3 is made up of 15 amino acids. Germline lookup yields CDR1 MNHNS and CDR2 SASEGT. The DNA of the CDR3 is TGTGCCAGCAGTCAAGCGGGGGCCAGGGTAGATACGCAGTATTTT. Translation: CASSQAGARVDTQYF.

V is TRBV9 and J is TRBJ2-1; possible D gene TRBD2, 5 bases. V was cut by 4 bases and J by 7 bases, with 9 bases left in between. The CDR3 extends over 12 amino acids. The germline V gene has CDR1 SGDLS and CDR2 YYNGEE. The CDR3 nucleotides are TGTGCCAGCAGCTTAACTAGTAATGAGCAGTTCTTC. It translates to CASSLTSNEQFF.

The CDR3 coding sequence is TGTGCCAGCAGGGAGGGACTAGCCTCAACCGGGGAGCTGTTTTTT. This encodes CASREGLASTGELFF. The chain is built from TRBV11-2 and TRBJ2-2; 9 nucleotides align to TRBD2. The CDR3 has 15 residues. J lost 5 bases, V lost 6 bases, and 7 bases had no gene match. CDR1 and CDR2 (germline): SGHAT, FQNNGV.

The chain recombines TRBV27 with TRBJ1-4; D gene uncertain. Germline CDR1 MNHEY, CDR2 SMNVEV (reference sequence). V lost 9 bases and J 4 bases, leaving 6 bases between the germline ends. CDR3 length: 11 amino acids. The CDR3: CASQNNEKLFF. The DNA of the CDR3 is TGTGCCAGTCAAAATAATGAAAAACTGTTTTTT.

The rearrangement uses TRBV12-3 or TRBV12-4 and TRBJ2-6, with D uncertain. The CDR3 sequence is 13 residues long. The CDR3 spells CGAAHSGANVLTF. CDR3 bases: TGTGGGGCTGCCCACTCTGGGGCCAACGTCCTGACTTTC.

J is TRBJ2-3 and V is TRBV7-6, with 7 bases lining up with TRBD1. The ends lost 5 bases at V and 5 bases at J; junction bases unmatched: 10. This CDR3 has 15 amino acids. CDR1 and CDR2 (germline): SGHVS, FNYEAQ. CDR3 residues: CASSKGQSLRDTQYF. The CDR3 DNA reads as TGTGCCAGCAGCAAGGGACAGTCCCTGCGAGATACGCAGTATTTT.

This clone has only a few counts. The chain carries TRBV10-1 and TRBJ1-2, with TRBD1 identical over 8 bases. The CDR3 is 11 residues long. Germline V CDR1 and CDR2: WNHNN, SYGVQD (reference sequence). Trimming took 9 bases from V and 8 from J; bases not matched to a gene: 5. The CDR3 DNA reads TGCGCCAGAGGACAGGGACCGGGCTACACCTTC. It specifies CARGQGPGYTF.

The rearrangement joins TRBV5-4 to TRBJ2-3; possibly TRBD1 for D (5 bases). Germline V lookup: CDR1 SGHNT, CDR2 YYREEE (reference sequence). With 4 bases removed from V and 0 bases from J, the gap between germline ends came to 12 bases. This CDR3 region has 15 residues. CDR3 residues: CASSREWTSTDTQYF. DNA for the CDR3: TGTGCCAGCAGCCGCGAATGGACAAGCACAGATACGCAGTATTTT. The whole variable domain, filled in from reference TRBV5-4 and TRBJ2-3, reads ETGVTQSPTHLIKTRGQQVTLRCSSQSGHNTVSWYQQALGQGPQFIFQYYREEENGRGNFPPRFSGLQFPNYSSELNVNALELDDSALYLCASSREWTSTDTQYFGPGTRLTVL.

In this sample, this clone turned up a few times. The chain links TRBV7-9 to TRBJ1-6; no reliable D call. V was shortened by 7 bases and J by 5 bases, with 6 bases between the two germline ends. This CDR3 comprises 12 residues. Germline CDR1 and CDR2: SEHNR and FQNEAQ (reference sequence). The CDR3 sequence: CASTHDNSPLHF. CDR3 in DNA: TGTGCCAGCACCCATGATAATTCACCCCTCCACTTT.

V and J are TRBV5-8 and TRBJ1-5; D is unclear. V was clipped by 0 bases and J by 0 bases, with 7 bases between them. CDR3 size: 15 residues. Germline loops: CDR1 SGHTS, CDR2 YDEGEE. The CDR3: CASSLGAVSNQPQHF. CDR3 DNA: TGTGCCAGCAGCTTGGGGGCAGTTAGCAATCAGCCCCAGCATTTT. The variable domain in full, completed from reference TRBV5-8 and TRBJ1-5, reads EAGVTQSPTHLIKTRGQQATLRCSPISGHTSVYWYQQALGLGLQFLLWYDEGEERNRGNFPPRFSGRQFPNYSSELNVNALELEDSALYLCASSLGAVSNQPQHFGDGTRLSIL.

A few counts support this clone. Within the sample, other DNA sequences also encode this same CDR3. V usage is TRBV28 and J usage is TRBJ2-7, with 9 bases lining up with TRBD1. This CDR3 has 14 amino acids. Germline CDR1 is MDHEN and CDR2 is SYDVKM. Trimming at V came to 6 bases and at J to 4 bases, leaving 7 bases not matched to a gene. CDR3 loop: CASRETGGGYEQYF. The CDR3 DNA reads TGTGCCAGCAGAGAAACAGGGGGCGGGTACGAGCAGTACTTC.

CDR3 bases: TGTGCCTGGAGTCCCGGTCCCAACTATCAGCCCCAGCATTTT. It is translated as CAWSPGPNYQPQHF. V and J are TRBV30 and TRBJ1-5; D is uncertain. Trimming removed 2 bases at V and 5 bases at J, with 13 bases between. Germline lookup yields CDR1 GTSNPN and CDR2 SVGIG (reference sequence). The CDR3 runs 14 residues.

J is TRBJ2-3 and V is TRBV15, with D possibly TRBD2 on 6 matching bases. V lost 3 bases and J 0 bases, leaving 10 bases between the germline ends. This CDR3 comprises 15 residues. Germline assignment: CDR1 LNHNV and CDR2 YYDKDF (reference sequence). CDR3 residues: CATSSGDWSTDTQYF. CDR3 nucleotide sequence: TGTGCCACCAGCAGTGGGGACTGGAGCACAGATACGCAGTATTTT.

Here the CDR3 DNA reads TGTGCCAGCAGCCCCGACAGGGGCGAGCAGTACTTC. This codes for CASSPDRGEQYF. The chain employs TRBV5-4 and TRBJ2-7; 8 nucleotides agree with TRBD1. Per germline, CDR1 SGHNT and CDR2 YYREEE (reference sequence). J gave up 6 bases and V 4 bases, and 3 bases lay outside the gene matches. The CDR3 is made up of 12 amino acids.

The gene calls are TRBV28 and TRBJ1-1, with unresolved D. Germline V lookup: CDR1 MDHEN, CDR2 SYDVKM. Trimming removed 3 bases at V and 1 base at J, with 12 bases between. This CDR3 has 15 amino acids. The CDR3 reads CASSLDSRRNTEAFF. CDR3 sequence (DNA): TGTGCCAGCAGTTTGGACTCGCGACGGAACACTGAAGCTTTCTTT.